This T cell receptor (beta chain) originates from a study of blood T cell repertoires in COVID-19. V shed 5 bases and J 9 bases; nucleotides not matched to a gene: 7. The CDR3 is 14 amino acids. Germline V lookup: CDR1 MNHEY, CDR2 SMNVEV (reference sequence). The table came from immunoSEQ multiplex PCR; TCRdb's copy has only in-frame clones and leaves some out. The data contain 300,000 to 450,000 clones, 70% to 90% of them singletons. The chain employs TRBV27 and TRBJ2-1; 10 positions agree with TRBD2. The source material was PBMCs or T cells enriched from blood (not recorded which). The TCR was taken from a man aged 40-49 years in a cohort exposed to, infected with or recovered from COVID-19 (not recorded which). The CDR3 here is CASSTQLAGGEQFF. The CDR3 DNA sequence: TGTGCCAGCAGTACACAGTTAGCGGGAGGTGAGCAGTTCTTC.